The clone carrying this TCR beta chain was counted many times. Its antigen is currently unknown. This entry is derived from a study of T cells in Graves' hyperthyroidism and ophthalmopathy. Study outcomes and limitations: The majority of expanded thyroid clonotypes above 0.001 also appeared in blood.

RNA transcripts yielded amplified TCR beta CDR3 regions. The HTBI set primed first-round TCR CDR3 RT-PCR. TCRdb ran MiXCR on the multiplex PCR reads and lists one entry per CDR3 protein. The profile shows about 59,000 distinct CDR3 sequences, around 53% of them singletons. Germline CDR1 MGHRA, CDR2 YSYEKL. Losses at the gene ends were 4 bases for V and 3 bases for J; bases not matched to a gene: 13. The CDR3 contains 18 residues. V usage is TRBV4-1 and J usage is TRBJ2-1; 9 bases align to TRBD2. This TCR derives from a woman aged 55-70 years with Graves' ophthalmopathy. The sequenced sample consisted of blood. CDR3 protein: CASSPPLALAGIYNEQFF. The CDR3 DNA reads as TGCGCCAGCAGCCCCCCACTGGCCCTAGCGGGGATCTACAATGAGCAGTTCTTC.